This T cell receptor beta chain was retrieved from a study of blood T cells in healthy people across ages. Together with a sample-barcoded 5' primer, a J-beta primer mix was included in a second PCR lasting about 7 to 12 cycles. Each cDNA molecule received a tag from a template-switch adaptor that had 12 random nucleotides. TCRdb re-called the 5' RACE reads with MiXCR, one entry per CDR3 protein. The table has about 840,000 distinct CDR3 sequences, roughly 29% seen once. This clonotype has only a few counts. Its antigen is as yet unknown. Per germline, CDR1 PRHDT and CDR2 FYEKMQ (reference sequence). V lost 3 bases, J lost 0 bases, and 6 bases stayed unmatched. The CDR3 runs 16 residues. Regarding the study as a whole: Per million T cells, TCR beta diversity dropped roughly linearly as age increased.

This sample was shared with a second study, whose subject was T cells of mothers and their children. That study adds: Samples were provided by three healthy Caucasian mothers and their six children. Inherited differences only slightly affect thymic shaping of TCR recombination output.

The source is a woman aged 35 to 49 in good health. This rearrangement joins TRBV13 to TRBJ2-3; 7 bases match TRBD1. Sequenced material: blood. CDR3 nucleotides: TGTGCCAGCAGCTTCAGGGGGACATTGAGCACAGATACGCAGTATTTT. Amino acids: CASSFRGTLSTDTQYF.